This TCR beta chain originates from a study of CD8 T cells in Susac syndrome (dated by TCRdb to 2018 to 2020). In terms of the full investigation: Of the Susac syndrome patients who were sequenced, under 10 were in clinical remission while more than five had clinically active disease. The study used repertoire sequencing to test whether antigen drove CD8+ T cell activation and differentiation in Susac syndrome. At blood withdrawal, Susac syndrome patients were therapy-naive, treated with corticosteroids (with IVIg additionally given to some), or treated with IVIg alone. The study compared CD8+ T cell repertoire clonality among approximately twelve healthy donors, some 14 Susac syndrome patients and about 16 multiple sclerosis patients. Here is what the overall study found, with its caveats: In the total CD8+ and CD8+ TEMRA repertoires, approximately 17 and five Susac-specific public clones, respectively, were identified. The TCR sequencing and HLA analysis was acknowledged to have included a relatively small number of individuals. Clonal expansion was observed in Susac syndrome CD8+ repertoires, with the highest expansion in CD8+ TEMRA cells and greater expansion in clinically active than in remitting patients.

With regard to this clonotype: This receptor's antigen is unknown. The record has no base qualities; no much larger clone is one base away.

High-throughput TCR beta sequencing profiled peripheral blood CD8+ and CD4+ T cells from healthy donors, Susac syndrome patients and multiple sclerosis patients. The Susac syndrome patients fulfilled recently defined diagnostic criteria for definite or probable disease. Bulk CD8+ and CD4+ T cells were purified by magnetic negative isolation, while CD8+ TEMRA cells were enriched using FACS. Blood was drawn into EDTA tubes, processed within 24 hours, and PBMCs were isolated by density gradient centrifugation. PBMCs intended for TCR sequencing were cryopreserved in liquid nitrogen and thawed later in a water bath at 37 degrees C. Purity of sorted or isolated CD4+, CD8+ and CD8+ TEMRA cells was at least 90%. RNA was extracted using the RNeasy kit, and about 0.5 to 1 ug of the RNA was reverse transcribed with random hexamers. The immunoSEQ multiplex PCR assay, which covers 54 Vbeta and 13 Jbeta segments, was used to amplify TCR beta CDR3 regions. PCR amplification bias was corrected by using a synthetic template baseline for primer optimization and computational correction. The authors processed their data as follows. Only productive sequences were kept, with reads annotated to V, D and J genes according to IMGT and analyzed in immunoSEQ Analyzer. To calculate clonality, Shannon entropy was normalized by log2 of the number of productive unique sequences and then subtracted from one. For each patient and control, public and private clones were evaluated among the 100 most prevalent clones. Clones were defined as Susac-specific when absent from the healthy and MS cohorts, from approximately 1,100 published viral clones and from other ImmuneACCESS disease sequences. TCRdb's own reprocessing of the public reads used fastp at Q25 and MiXCR and kept productive beta chains. CDR3 protein duplicates are merged, each entry listing the most common genes and DNA. In this record, the V and J calls reflect TCRdb's handling and not the investigators' own analysis. Recorded for this sample are approximately 83,000 distinct CDR3 sequences; 90% to 95% of them occurred a single time. The top ten constitute more than 0.8% of the sample.

The CDR3, from cysteine to phenylalanine, totals 12 residues. The only DNA kept is the CDR3, 36 bases in frame from the first base. V is shortened by 9 bases, J by 2 bases, and the region joining them spans 10 bases. CDR1 and CDR2 (SGHAT, FQNNGV) derive from the germline V gene. The receptor was isolated from a human donor with Susac syndrome. The specimen sequenced was CD8+ T cells from PBMCs. The chain is encoded by TRBV11-2 joined to TRBJ1-1, with no confident D gene call. For the CDR3, the sequence is CASIVGNTEAFF. The DNA sequence is TGTGCCAGTATAGTGGGAAACACTGAAGCTTTCTTT.